This section outlines one T cell receptor beta chain sequence together with its context. Its antigen is unidentified. These data belong to a study of shared clonotypes between healthy human individuals. General study findings and limits: Memory subsets generally showed smaller estimated richness than naive subsets did.

Splitting of each subset's genomic DNA was done evenly across several immunoSEQ plates. Profiled with immunoSEQ multiplex PCR; TCRdb holds only in-frame clones, not every one. The sample carries over a million clones, about 98.5% recorded once. Trimming removed 5 bases from V and 4 bases from J; junction bases left unmatched: 5. This CDR3 contains 14 residues. Germline CDR1 and CDR2: SNHLY and FYNNEI. The genes are TRBV2 and TRBJ2-1, with 7 bases identical to TRBD1. The source is a man between 25 and 39 years old in good health. The sample comprised naive CD4+ T cells sorted from blood. As for subset: CD45RA+ positively selected. The CDR3, as DNA: TGTGCCAGCAGTCCGACAGGGTCGTACAATGAGCAGTTCTTC. Its protein product is CASSPTGSYNEQFF.